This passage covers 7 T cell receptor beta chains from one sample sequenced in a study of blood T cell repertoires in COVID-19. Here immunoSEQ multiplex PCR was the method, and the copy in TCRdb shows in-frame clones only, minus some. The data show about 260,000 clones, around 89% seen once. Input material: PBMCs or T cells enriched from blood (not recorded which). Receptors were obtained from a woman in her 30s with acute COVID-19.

Here the CDR3 reads CASSMGASGANVLTF. In nucleotides, the CDR3 is TGTGCCAGTAGTATGGGGGCCTCTGGGGCCAACGTCCTGACTTTC. V usage is TRBV19 and J usage is TRBJ2-6; D perhaps matches TRBD1 (6 bases). V shed 3 bases and J shed 0 bases, with 6 bases lying between them. The CDR3 consists of 15 residues. CDR1 and CDR2 from the germline V gene are LNHDA and SQIVND (reference sequence).

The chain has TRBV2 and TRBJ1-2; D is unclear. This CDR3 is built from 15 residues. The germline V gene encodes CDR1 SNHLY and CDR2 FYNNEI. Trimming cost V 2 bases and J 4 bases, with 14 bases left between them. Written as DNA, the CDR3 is TGTGCCAGCAGTGAAAGGATGGAGGGATTCTATGGCTACACCTTC. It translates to CASSERMEGFYGYTF.

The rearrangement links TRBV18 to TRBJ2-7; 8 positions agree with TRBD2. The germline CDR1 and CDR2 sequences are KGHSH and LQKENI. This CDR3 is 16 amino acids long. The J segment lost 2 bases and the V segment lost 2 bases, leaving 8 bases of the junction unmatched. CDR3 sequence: CASSPGLAGGPYEQYF. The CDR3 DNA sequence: TGTGCCAGCTCACCAGGCTTGGCGGGAGGACCCTACGAGCAGTACTTC.

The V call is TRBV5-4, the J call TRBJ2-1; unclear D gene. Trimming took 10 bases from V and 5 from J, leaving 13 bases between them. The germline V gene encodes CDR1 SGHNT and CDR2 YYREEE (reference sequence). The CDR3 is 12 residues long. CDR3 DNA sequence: TGTGCCTCTCCAAGTGGCCACAATGAGCAGTTCTTC. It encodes CASPSGHNEQFF.

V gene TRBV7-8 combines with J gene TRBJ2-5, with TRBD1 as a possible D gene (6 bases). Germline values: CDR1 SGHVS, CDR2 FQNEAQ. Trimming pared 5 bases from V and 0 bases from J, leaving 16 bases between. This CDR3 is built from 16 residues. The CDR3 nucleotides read TGTGCCAGCAGCGTTATCCCGACAGGAAACCAAGAGACCCAGTACTTC. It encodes CASSVIPTGNQETQYF.

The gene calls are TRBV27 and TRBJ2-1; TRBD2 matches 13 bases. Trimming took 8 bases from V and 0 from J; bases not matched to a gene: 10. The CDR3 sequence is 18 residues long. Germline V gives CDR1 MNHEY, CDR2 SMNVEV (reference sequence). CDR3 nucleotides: TGTGCCAGCCCATCGACTAGCGGGAGGAGTTCCTCCTACAATGAGCAGTTCTTC. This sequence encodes CASPSTSGRSSSYNEQFF.

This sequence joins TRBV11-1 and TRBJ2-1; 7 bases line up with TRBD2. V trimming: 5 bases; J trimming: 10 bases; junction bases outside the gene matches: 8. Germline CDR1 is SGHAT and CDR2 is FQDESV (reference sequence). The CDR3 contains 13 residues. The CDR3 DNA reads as TGTGCCAGCAGCCCGCCAAGCGGGAACGAGCAGTTCTTC. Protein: CASSPPSGNEQFF. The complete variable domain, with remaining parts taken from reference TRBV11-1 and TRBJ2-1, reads EAEVAQSPRYKITEKSQAVAFWCDPISGHATLYWYRQILGQGPELLVQFQDESVVDDSQLPKDRFSAERLKGVDSTLKIQPAELGDSAMYLCASSPPSGNEQFFGPGTRLTVL.